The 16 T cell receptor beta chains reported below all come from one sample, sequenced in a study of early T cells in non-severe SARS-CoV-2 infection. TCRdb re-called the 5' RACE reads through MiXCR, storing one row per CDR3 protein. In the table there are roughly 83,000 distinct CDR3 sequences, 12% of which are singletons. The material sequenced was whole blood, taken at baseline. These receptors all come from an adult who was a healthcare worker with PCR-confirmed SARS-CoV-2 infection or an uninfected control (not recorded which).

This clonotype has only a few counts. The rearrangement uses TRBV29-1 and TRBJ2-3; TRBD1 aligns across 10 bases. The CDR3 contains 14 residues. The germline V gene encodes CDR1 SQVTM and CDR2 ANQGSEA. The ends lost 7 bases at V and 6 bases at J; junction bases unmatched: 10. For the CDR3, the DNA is TGCAGCGCCGGAAAAGGACAGGGGGTCGATACGCAGTATTTT. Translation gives CSAGKGQGVDTQYF.

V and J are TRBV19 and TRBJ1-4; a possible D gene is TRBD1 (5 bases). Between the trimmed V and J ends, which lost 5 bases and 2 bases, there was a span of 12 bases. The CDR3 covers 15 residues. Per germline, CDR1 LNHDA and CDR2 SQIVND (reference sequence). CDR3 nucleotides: TGTGCCAGTAGTCCGAGGACAAGTACTAATGAAAAACTGTTTTTT. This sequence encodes CASSPRTSTNEKLFF.

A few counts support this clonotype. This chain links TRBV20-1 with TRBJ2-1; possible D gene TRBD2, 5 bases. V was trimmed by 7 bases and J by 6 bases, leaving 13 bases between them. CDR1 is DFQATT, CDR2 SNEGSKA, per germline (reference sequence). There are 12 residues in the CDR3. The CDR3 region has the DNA TGCAGTGTCGCCGGGATTGCCAATGAGCAGTTCTTC. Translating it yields CSVAGIANEQFF.

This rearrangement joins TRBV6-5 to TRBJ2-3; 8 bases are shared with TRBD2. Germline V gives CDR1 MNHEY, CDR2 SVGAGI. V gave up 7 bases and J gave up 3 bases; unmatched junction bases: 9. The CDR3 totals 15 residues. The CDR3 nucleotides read TGTGCCAGCACCTCCCTGGGACTAGGGACAGATACGCAGTATTTT. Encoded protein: CASTSLGLGTDTQYF.

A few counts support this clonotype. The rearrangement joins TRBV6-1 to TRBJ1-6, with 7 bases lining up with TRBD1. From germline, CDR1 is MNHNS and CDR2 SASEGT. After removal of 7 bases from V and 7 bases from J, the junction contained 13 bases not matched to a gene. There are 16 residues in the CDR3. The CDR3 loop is CASTERGQWGNSPLHF. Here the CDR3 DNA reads TGTGCCAGCACCGAGAGGGGGCAGTGGGGGAATTCACCCCTCCACTTT.

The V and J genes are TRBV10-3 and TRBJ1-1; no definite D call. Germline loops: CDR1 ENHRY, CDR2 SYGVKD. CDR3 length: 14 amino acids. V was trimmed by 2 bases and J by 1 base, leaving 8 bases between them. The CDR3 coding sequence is TGTGCCATCAGTGAGACCGACCCGAACACTGAAGCTTTCTTT. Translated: CAISETDPNTEAFF.

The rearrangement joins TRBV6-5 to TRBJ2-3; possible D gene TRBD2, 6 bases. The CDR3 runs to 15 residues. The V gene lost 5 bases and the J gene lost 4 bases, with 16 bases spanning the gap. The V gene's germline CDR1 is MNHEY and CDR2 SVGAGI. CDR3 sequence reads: CASSPLGGGADTQYF. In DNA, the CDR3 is TGTGCCAGCAGTCCCCTCGGGGGAGGAGCAGATACGCAGTATTTT.

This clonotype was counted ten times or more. Here the CDR3 reads CASSLVSGRRNEQFF. The CDR3 bases are TGTGCCAGCAGCTTAGTCAGCGGGAGGCGTAATGAGCAGTTCTTC. This chain connects TRBV7-2 to TRBJ2-1; 9 nucleotides align to TRBD2. J lost 7 bases, V lost 1 base, and 5 bases had no gene match. This CDR3 is built from 15 residues. Per the germline V gene, CDR1 is SGHTA and CDR2 is FQGNSA.

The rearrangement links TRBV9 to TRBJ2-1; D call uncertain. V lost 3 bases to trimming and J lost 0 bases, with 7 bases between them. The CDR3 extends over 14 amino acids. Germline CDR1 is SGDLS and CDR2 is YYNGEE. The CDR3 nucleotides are TGTGCCAGCAGCGCCCCTCGCTCCTACAATGAGCAGTTCTTC. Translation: CASSAPRSYNEQFF.

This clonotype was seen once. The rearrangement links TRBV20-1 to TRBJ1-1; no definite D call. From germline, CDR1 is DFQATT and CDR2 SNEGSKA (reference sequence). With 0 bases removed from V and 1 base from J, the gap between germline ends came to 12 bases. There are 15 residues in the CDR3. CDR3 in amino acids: CSARDRVRGNTEAFF. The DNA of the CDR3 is TGCAGTGCTAGAGATCGAGTCCGGGGGAACACTGAAGCTTTCTTT.

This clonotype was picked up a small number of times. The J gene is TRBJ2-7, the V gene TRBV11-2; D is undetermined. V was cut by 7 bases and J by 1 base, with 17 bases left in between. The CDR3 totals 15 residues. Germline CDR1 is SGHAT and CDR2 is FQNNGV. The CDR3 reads CASISPQAKSYEQYF. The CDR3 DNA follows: TGTGCCAGCATCAGCCCTCAGGCCAAGTCCTACGAGCAGTACTTC.

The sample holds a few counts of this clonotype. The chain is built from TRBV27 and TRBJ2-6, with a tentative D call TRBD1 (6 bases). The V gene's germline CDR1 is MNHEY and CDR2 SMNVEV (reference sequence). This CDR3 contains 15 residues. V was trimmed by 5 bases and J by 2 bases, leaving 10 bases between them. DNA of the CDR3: TGTGCCAGCAGTCCCTCAGGGGCTGGGGCCAACGTCCTGACTTTC. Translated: CASSPSGAGANVLTF. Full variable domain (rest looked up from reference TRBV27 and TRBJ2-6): EAQVTQNPRYLITVTGKKLTVTCSQNMNHEYMSWYRQDPGLGLRQIYYSMNVEVTDKGDVPEGYKVSRKEKRNFPLILESPSPNQTSLYFCASSPSGAGANVLTFGAGSRLTVL.

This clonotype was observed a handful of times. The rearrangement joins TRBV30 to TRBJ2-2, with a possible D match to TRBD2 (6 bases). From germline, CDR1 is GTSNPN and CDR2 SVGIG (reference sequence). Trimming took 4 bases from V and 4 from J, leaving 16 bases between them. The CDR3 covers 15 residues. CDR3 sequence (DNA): TGTGCCTGGATCGGGAGTAATATCCTCACCGGGGAGCTGTTTTTT. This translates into CAWIGSNILTGELFF.

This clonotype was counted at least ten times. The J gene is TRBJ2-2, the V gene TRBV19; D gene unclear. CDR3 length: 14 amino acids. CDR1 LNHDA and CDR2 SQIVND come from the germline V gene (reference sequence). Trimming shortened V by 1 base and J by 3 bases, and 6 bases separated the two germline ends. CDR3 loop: CASSIGAYTGELFF. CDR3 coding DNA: TGTGCCAGTAGTATAGGAGCGTACACCGGGGAGCTGTTTTTT.

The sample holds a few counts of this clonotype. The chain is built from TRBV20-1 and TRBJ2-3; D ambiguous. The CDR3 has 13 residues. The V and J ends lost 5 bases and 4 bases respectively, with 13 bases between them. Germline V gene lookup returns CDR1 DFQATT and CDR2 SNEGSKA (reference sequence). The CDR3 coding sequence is TGCAGTGCTGAAGGGATTCTGGCAGATACGCAGTATTTT. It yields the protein CSAEGILADTQYF.

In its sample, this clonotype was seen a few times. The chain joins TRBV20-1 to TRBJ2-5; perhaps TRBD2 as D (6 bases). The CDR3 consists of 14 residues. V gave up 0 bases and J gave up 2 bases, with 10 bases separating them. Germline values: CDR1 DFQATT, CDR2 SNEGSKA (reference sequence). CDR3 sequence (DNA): TGCAGTGCTAGAGATCTAAGCGGGCAAGAGACCCAGTACTTC. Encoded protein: CSARDLSGQETQYF.